This T cell receptor beta chain was retrieved from a study of identical twins (dated by TCRdb to the mid-2010s). As for the study more broadly: To test whether fetal clonotypes persist, the study used deep sequencing on TCR alpha and beta repertoires from monozygotic twins, unrelated adults of various ages, and cord blood. To rule out contamination, replicate twin experiments were performed at different times with different library preparation protocols. The investigation overall reported the following: Compared with coincidental sharing between unrelated individuals, out-of-frame TCR alpha sequences shared between twins had an excess of sequences with low generation probability. Zero-insertion analyses could be partly confounded by invariant T cells such as MAIT and iNKT, though diverse VJ usage argued against such confounding for most clonotypes. Out-of-frame TCR alpha sharing in monozygotic twins was systematically underestimated by recombination models, whereas sharing between unrelated individuals was in agreement with the recombination models. In beta out-of-frame sequences, excess twin sharing was weaker, because having fewer shared sequences lowered the signal-to-noise ratio. Abundant cord blood beta clonotypes had fewer insertions, young adult naive repertoires showed a similar but weaker trend, and memory repertoires showed no such trend. Conclusions relied on cross-sectional statistical analysis, since the same donors could not be followed over many years.

Receptor libraries were prepared by 5' RACE. Instrument used: Illumina HiSeq 2000. A universal primer binding site was added through template switching, and the final cDNA carried a unique molecular identifier so that TCR cDNA molecules could be counted accurately. First-strand cDNA for TCR alpha and beta chains was synthesized from specific primers in the conserved constant-segment region. To control for contamination, every cDNA library carried two barcodes: a SMART-Mk sample barcode plus Illumina barcodes. TruSeq adapter sequences, together with Illumina sample barcodes, were added in two successive PCR steps. The Illumina HiSeq platform was used with custom primers to sequence TCR alpha and beta cDNA libraries. The study's processing was this. MiGEC processed the raw reads to extract unique molecular identifiers, while MiXCR was used to determine the CDR3 positions. For each individual, recombination models were inferred using an EM algorithm with the repgenHMM and IGoR tools. Shared clonotype analysis was performed with the tcR package in R, normalizing sharing by the product of cloneset sizes. Out-of-frame nonproductive sequences were analyzed to study raw recombination free of thymic and clonal selection effects. Through fastp at Q25 and MiXCR, TCRdb rebuilt clones from the public reads, retaining in-frame beta chains. All rows with the same CDR3 protein become a single entry with the most common DNA and genes. TCRdb assigned the V and J calls; the authors' analysis was not used. This sample comprises 500,000 to 650,000 distinct CDR3 sequences, less than 9% of them detected only once. The ten largest clones represent approximately 1.5% of the sample.

The germline V gene provides CDR1 SGHVS and CDR2 FQNEAQ. The CDR3, cysteine through phenylalanine, is 16 amino acids long. Of the read, only the CDR3 DNA is kept; its 48 bases are in frame from base 1. The V end loses 1 base and the J end loses 0 bases, and a stretch of 12 bases separates them. Only healthy Caucasian donors were included. The twin cohort consisted of three pairs of female monozygotic twins, all aged 18 to 29 years. The RNA used for TCR libraries was isolated from peripheral blood mononuclear cells. This clonotype was detected ten times or more. Its antigen target is currently unknown. Nothing much larger sits one base from this clone, and base qualities are not available. The same data also contributed to another study, on yellow fever vaccine responses in identical twins. As that second study puts it: The T cell response to vaccination in identical twins was reported by the authors to appear partly convergent and partly personalized. The study precisely tracked vaccine-responding T cell clones in identical twins.

This receptor chain uses TRBV7-8 and TRBJ2-5; no D gene call is confident. Sequencing was done on a sample of PBMCs. This TCR was sampled from a woman under 30 in good health. Here the CDR3 is given as CASSLGSQAYQETQYF. The nucleotides read TGTGCCAGCAGCTTAGGTTCGCAGGCCTACCAAGAGACCCAGTACTTC.